The TCR beta chain described here comes from a study of OX40 agonist ivuxolimab in advanced cancers. With respect to the entire study: Ivuxolimab, which targeted the costimulatory receptor OX40 (CD134), was an agonistic, fully human IgG2 monoclonal antibody. Intravenous ivuxolimab was administered to patients every 2 weeks at six dose levels: 0.01, 0.1, 0.3, 1.5, 3 and 10 mg/kg. Of the approximately 53 patients in dose escalation, around 19 had hepatocellular carcinoma, around 15 had melanoma, 9 had renal cell carcinoma and 9 had head and neck cancer. The dose-escalation cohort was about 86% male with a mean age of about 65 years, ranging from about 20 to 80. Patients were allowed to have had prior anti-PD-1, anti-PD-L1 or anti-CTLA-4 therapy, and around two fifths of the dose-escalation patients had been treated with checkpoint inhibitors. Partial responses occurred in three dose-escalation patients, of whom one had hepatocellular carcinoma and two had cutaneous melanoma. Peripheral TCRbeta sequencing was intended to test whether TCR sequence diversity was altered and clonal T-cell expansion was caused by ivuxolimab. The paper describes the monotherapy dose-escalation part (N ≈ 51 patients) of the phase I trial of ivuxolimab. On the study overall, not on this receptor specifically: In the 0.1-3.0 mg/kg groups, partial responders had among the lowest normalized peripheral clonal expansion, particularly in CD8+ T cells. Low levels of normalized T-cell clonal expansion were also seen in some patients who did not respond. After ivuxolimab, more expanded clones were found on average in CD8+ T cells than in CD4+ T cells. The antigen specificity of the clonally expanded peripheral T cells was not determined. At doses of 0.1 to 3.0 mg/kg, clonal expansion of both CD4+ and CD8+ blood T cells was observed from baseline to week 6.

The trial excluded patients who had a history of autoimmune disease or who were on systemic immunosuppression. Peripheral blood for TCR sequencing was collected from all dose cohorts at baseline, on cycle 4 day 1, and on cycle 7 day 1. Samples came from an open-label, multicenter, first-in-human phase I dose-escalation trial of ivuxolimab. The trial enrolled adults with locally advanced or metastatic head and neck squamous cell, hepatocellular, melanoma or renal cell carcinoma. Before TCR sequencing, CD4+ and CD8+ T cells were separately sorted from peripheral blood. For sequencing of the TCRbeta CDR3 region, genomic DNA was extracted from the sorted cells. The immunoSEQ Assay was used to sequence the TCRbeta CDR3 regions. In its TCRdb copy, this immuneACCESS table keeps in-frame sequences only and misses some clones. Where compared with another copy, unresolved V genes explain less than half of these, and the others have no known cause. This sample is represented by tens of thousands of clones; about 88% of them were singletons. Approximately 0.47% of the sample is taken by the ten largest.

Counted from cysteine to phenylalanine, this CDR3 has 13 amino acids. The kept DNA is CDR3 alone, 39 bases in frame from the first base. In the germline V gene, CDR1 corresponds to MNHNS and CDR2 to SASEGT. Trimming takes 7 bases from V and 4 bases from J, and the germline ends sit 10 bases apart. About this clone itself: The target of this receptor is not known. The record has no base qualities; no much larger clone is one base away.

The sequence came from an adult with an advanced solid tumor such as melanoma, head and neck, liver or kidney cancer. The rearranged chain carries TRBV6-1 and TRBJ2-2; confidence is insufficient to name the D gene. The sequences come from CD4+ or CD8+ T cells sorted from blood, collected in a trial of the OX40 agonist ivuxolimab. Read as DNA, the sequence is TGTGCCAGCAATCCGGTGCGCACCGGGGAGCTGTTTTTT. Translated, this gives CASNPVRTGELFF.